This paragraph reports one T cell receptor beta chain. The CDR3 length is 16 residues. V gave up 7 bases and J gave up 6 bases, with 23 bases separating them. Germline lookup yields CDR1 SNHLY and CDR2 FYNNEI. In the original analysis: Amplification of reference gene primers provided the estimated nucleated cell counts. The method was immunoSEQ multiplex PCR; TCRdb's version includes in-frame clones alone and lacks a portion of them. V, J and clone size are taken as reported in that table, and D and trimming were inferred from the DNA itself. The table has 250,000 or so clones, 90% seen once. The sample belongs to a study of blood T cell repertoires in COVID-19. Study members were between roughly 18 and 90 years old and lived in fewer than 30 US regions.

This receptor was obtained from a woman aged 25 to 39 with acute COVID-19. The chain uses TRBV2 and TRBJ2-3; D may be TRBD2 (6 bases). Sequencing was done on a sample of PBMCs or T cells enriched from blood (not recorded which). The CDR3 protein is CASNHWEDSSGDTQYF. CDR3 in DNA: TGTGCCAGCAACCATTGGGAGGACTCCTCGGGGGATACGCAGTATTTT.